This TCR beta chain was documented in a study of Ad26.COV2.S vaccination and SARS-CoV-2 variants. Study information: Ad26.COV2.S given intramuscularly, once or twice 56 days apart.

Germline V gene sequence: CDR1 SGHDT, CDR2 YYEEEE. V was pared by 5 bases and J by 1 base, with 4 bases of the junction left unmatched. CDR3 length equals 14 residues. Findings of the study overall: Vaccine and placebo recipients had similar non-spike TCR breadth. Reportedly, spike-specific CD8+ and CD4+ T cell responses achieved substantial breadth once vaccination had taken place.

Remarks on this clone: The antigen is not known. Different DNA sequences within this sample yield the same CDR3.

As to treatment: 15 to 20 received Ad26.COV2.S at low or high dose, single or two shots; roughly 5 received placebo; per-sample allocation not given. It was on day 63 after the first vaccine or placebo injection that samples were taken. TCRdb's copy holds only in-frame clones and misses some; the assay was immunoSEQ multiplex PCR. The sample contains about 480,000 clones, approximately 90% of which appear only once. The chain carries TRBV5-6 and TRBJ2-3; 7 bases line up with TRBD1. Sample: peripheral blood, taken in a trial of Ad26.COV2.S vaccine versus placebo. The receptor was derived from a person between 18 and 65 years old who received the Ad26.COV2.S COVID-19 vaccine or a placebo. The DNA of the CDR3 is TGTGCCAGCAGTTACGGACAGGGCACAGATACGCAGTATTTT. Protein product: CASSYGQGTDTQYF.